The T cell receptor beta chain described here comes from a study of CXCR3-negative and CXCR3-positive naive CD8 T cells. The authors prepared UMI-labeled TRB cDNA libraries by 5' RACE. TCRdb reprocessed the 5' RACE reads, keeping one entry per CDR3 protein, no DNA. This table holds around 65,000 distinct CDR3 sequences. The germline gives CDR1 SQVTM, CDR2 ANQGSEA. The CDR3 totals 12 residues. With respect to this clonotype: Its cognate antigen is unknown.

Study results and limitations: Greater hydrophobicity was found in TRB CDR3s of CXCR3-positive naive cells than of CXCR3-negative naive cells. For naive cells, CXCR3-negative and CXCR3-positive subsets had similar TRBV-TRBJ usage; for memory cells, usage differed.

This receptor was obtained from a human donor in good health. Some clones in this sample may be carry-over from other donors' samples. The material sequenced was naive CXCR3+ CD8+ T cells from blood. As for subset: CD45RO-CCR7+CD27+CD95- naive CD8+ T cells expressing CXCR3 (TNR3+). The genes are TRBV29-1 and TRBJ2-7; TCRdb gives TRBD1 as the D gene, but with no DNA this cannot be confirmed. CDR3 in amino acids: CSVAGHQYEQYF.